The entry below gives a single TCR beta chain sequence along with its context. The antigen remains undetermined. Germline V gene data show CDR1 as WSHSY and CDR2 as SAAADI. This CDR3 is built from 14 residues. Trimming removed 0 bases from V and 7 bases from J, with 10 bases in between. These data originate in a study of CD8+ T cells in alopecia areata. Study results and limitations: Scalp data also include sequences from resident alphabeta T cells of normal skin.

Sequencing used cDNA as its template, made by extracting RNA and reverse transcribing it. The protocol was immunoSEQ multiplex PCR, while the TCRdb copy is restricted to in-frame clones and leaves out a portion. The sample lists 170,000 or so clones; just under 60% were seen once. This clonotype originated in a human donor with alopecia areata. This chain links TRBV10-2 with TRBJ1-5; maybe TRBD1 (5 bases). The sequencing used CD4+ T cells sorted from blood, collected at week 0. The CDR3 region has the DNA TGCGCCAGCAGTGAGTCGGGGGTTCGGCAGCCCCAGCATTTT. Its translation: CASSESGVRQPQHF.